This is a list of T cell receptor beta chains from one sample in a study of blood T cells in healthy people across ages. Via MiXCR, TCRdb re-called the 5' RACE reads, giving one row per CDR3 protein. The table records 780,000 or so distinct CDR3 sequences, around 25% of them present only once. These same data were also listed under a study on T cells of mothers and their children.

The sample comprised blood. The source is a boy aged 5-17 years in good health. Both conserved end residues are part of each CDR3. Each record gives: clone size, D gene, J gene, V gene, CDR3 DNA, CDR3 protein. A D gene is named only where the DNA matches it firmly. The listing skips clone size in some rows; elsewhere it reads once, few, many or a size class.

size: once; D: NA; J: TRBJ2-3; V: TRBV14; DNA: TGTGCCAGCAGCCCGTCCGGGACCCAGGATACGCAGTATTTT; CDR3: CASSPSGTQDTQYF
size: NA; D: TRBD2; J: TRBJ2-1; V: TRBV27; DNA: TGTGCCAGCAGTTATCTAGCGGGATATATCAATGAGCAGTTCTTC; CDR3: CASSYLAGYINEQFF
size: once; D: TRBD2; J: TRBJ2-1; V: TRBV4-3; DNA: TGCGCCAGCAGCCAAGATTATGGCGGGGGGTTCAATGAGCAGTTCTTC; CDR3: CASSQDYGGGFNEQFF
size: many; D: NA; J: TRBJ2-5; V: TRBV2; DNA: TGTGCCATATTTGACCCTCCCGAGACCCAGTACTTC; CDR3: CAIFDPPETQYF
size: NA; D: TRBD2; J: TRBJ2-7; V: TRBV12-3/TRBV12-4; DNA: TGTGCCAGCGGTCCTGGGACTAACGAGCAGTACTTC; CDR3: CASGPGTNEQYF
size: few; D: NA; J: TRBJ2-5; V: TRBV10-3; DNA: TGTGCCGGGGGCAGGGACCCAGAGACCCAGTACTTC; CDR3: CAGGRDPETQYF
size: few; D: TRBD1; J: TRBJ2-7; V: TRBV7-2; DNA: TGTGCCAGCAGCTTGTATGGACAGGGGGAATACGAGCAGTACTTC; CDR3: CASSLYGQGEYEQYF
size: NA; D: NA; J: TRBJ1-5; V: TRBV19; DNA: TGTGCCAGTAGTATAGGCAGTCAGCCCCAGCATTTT; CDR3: CASSIGSQPQHF
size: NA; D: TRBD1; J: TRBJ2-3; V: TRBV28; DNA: TGTGCCAGCAGTGGGCCGGGACAGGGTAGAGATACGCAGTATTTT; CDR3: CASSGPGQGRDTQYF
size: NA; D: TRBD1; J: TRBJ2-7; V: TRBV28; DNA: TGTGCCAGCATCCACGGAGGGACAGGGTCAGGCGAGCAGTACTTC; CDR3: CASIHGGTGSGEQYF
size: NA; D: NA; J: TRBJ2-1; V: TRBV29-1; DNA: TGCAGCGTTGAAGATCGCCGACAGGACTACAATGAGCAGTTCTTC; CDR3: CSVEDRRQDYNEQFF
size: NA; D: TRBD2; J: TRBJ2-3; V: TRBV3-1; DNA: TGTGCCAGCAGCCCATGGACTAGCGGCACAGATACGCAGTATTTT; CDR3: CASSPWTSGTDTQYF
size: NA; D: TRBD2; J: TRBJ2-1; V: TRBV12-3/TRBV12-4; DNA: TGTGCCAGCAGTTTCGATCCGAGACTAGCGGGGGGGCCTCTCTCAAATGAGCAGTTCTTC; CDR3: CASSFDPRLAGGPLSNEQFF
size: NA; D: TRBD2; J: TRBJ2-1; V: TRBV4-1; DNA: TGCGCCAGCAGCCCTATAGCGGGAGGTTCCTACAATGAGCAGTTCTTC; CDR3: CASSPIAGGSYNEQFF
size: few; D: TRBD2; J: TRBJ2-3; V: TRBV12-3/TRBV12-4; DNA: TGTGCCAGCAGTTTTCAACGGGGGGCAGATACGCAGTATTTT; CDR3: CASSFQRGADTQYF
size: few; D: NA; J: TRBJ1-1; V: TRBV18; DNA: TGTGCCAGCTCACCACCCGGGACCGAGGGCGCTGAAGCTTTCTTT; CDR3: CASSPPGTEGAEAFF
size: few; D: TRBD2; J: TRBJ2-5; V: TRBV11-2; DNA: TGTGCCAGCAGCTTATTAGCAGAACTAGCGGGGGGCCGGATAGAGACCCAGTACTTC; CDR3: CASSLLAELAGGRIETQYF
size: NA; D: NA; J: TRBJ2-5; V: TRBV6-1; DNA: TGTGCCAGCAGTGAAGTGGGGCAGGGAGAGACCCAGTACTTC; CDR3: CASSEVGQGETQYF
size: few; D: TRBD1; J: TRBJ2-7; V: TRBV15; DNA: TGTGCCACCAGCAGAGATCAAGGGACAGGTAGAGTGCCGCAGTACTTC; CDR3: CATSRDQGTGRVPQYF
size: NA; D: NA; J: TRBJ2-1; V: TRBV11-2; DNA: TGTGCCAGCAGCTTACTACTAGCCCAATACAATGAGCAGTTCTTC; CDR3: CASSLLLAQYNEQFF
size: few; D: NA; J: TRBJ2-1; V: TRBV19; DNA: TGTGCCAGTAGTCACATAGTTGGCAATGAGCAGTTCTTC; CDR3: CASSHIVGNEQFF
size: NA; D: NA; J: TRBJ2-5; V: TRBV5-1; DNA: TGCGCCAGCAGCAAAGGGGACTCACCGGCCCAAGAGACCCAGTACTTC; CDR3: CASSKGDSPAQETQYF